A selection of T cell receptor beta chains follows, all from one sample in a study of shared clonotypes between healthy human individuals. Assay: immunoSEQ multiplex PCR; the TCRdb copy retains only in-frame clones and omits some. The sample includes about 990,000 clones, approximately 80% seen only once; the top ten take roughly 0.62%. Sequenced sample: memory CD4+ T cells from PBMCs. These TCRs come from a man between 18 and 29 years old in good health. Some clones in this sample may be carry-over from other donors' samples. The CDR3 runs from the conserved cysteine through the conserved F or W. A D gene is named only where the DNA matches it firmly. A row's size may be missing; if present it is once, few, many or a size class.

>TRBV7-2|TRBJ2-7|TRBD1|NA
CASSPTGTGWVDYEQYF
TGTGCCAGCAGCCCGACCGGGACAGGGTGGGTAGACTACGAGCAGTACTTC
>TRBV7-2|TRBJ2-5|TRBD2|NA
CASSFTSGGQETQYF
TGTGCCAGCAGCTTTACTAGCGGGGGACAAGAGACCCAGTACTTC
>TRBV5-5|TRBJ2-2|NA|few
CASSGGPNTGELFF
TGTGCCAGCAGCGGAGGACCCAACACCGGGGAGCTGTTTTTT
>TRBV15|TRBJ2-7|TRBD1|NA
CATSRVLGGLYEQYF
TGTGCCACCAGCAGAGTACTAGGGGGCCTCTACGAGCAGTACTTC
>TRBV2|TRBJ2-3|TRBD1|NA
CASRALQTGGDSVTQYF
TGTGCCAGCAGAGCACTGCAGACAGGGGGCGATTCCGTTACGCAGTATTTT
>TRBV28|TRBJ2-5|NA|NA
CASSSPSRVGETQYF
TGTGCCAGCAGTTCCCCCTCCAGGGTTGGTGAGACCCAGTACTTC
>TRBV6-6|TRBJ1-5|NA|NA
CASVTAGGNQPQHF
TGTGCCAGCGTAACCGCGGGGGGCAATCAGCCCCAGCATTTT
>TRBV5-1|TRBJ2-2|NA|NA
CASSLDLVGTGELFF
TGCGCCAGCAGCTTGGATCTGGTTGGCACCGGGGAGCTGTTTTTT
>TRBV9|TRBJ2-2|NA|NA
CASSVGSAYTGELFF
TGTGCCAGCAGCGTAGGAAGTGCGTACACCGGGGAGCTGTTTTTT
>TRBV5-1|TRBJ2-1|TRBD2|NA
CASSLELAGGEQFF
TGCGCCAGCAGCTTGGAGCTAGCGGGAGGCGAGCAGTTCTTC
>TRBV6-1|TRBJ1-1|NA|few
CASRKGMENTEAFF
TGTGCCAGCAGGAAGGGCATGGAGAACACTGAAGCTTTCTTT
>TRBV18|TRBJ2-7|TRBD2|few
CASSLGTSGSYEQYF
TGTGCCAGCTCGCTCGGGACTAGCGGTTCCTACGAGCAGTACTTC
>TRBV28|TRBJ1-4|NA|NA
CASSLWGRDEKLFF
TGTGCCAGCAGCTTGTGGGGCAGGGATGAAAAACTGTTTTTT
>TRBV9|TRBJ1-2|TRBD1|NA
CASSFQTGQEYYGYTF
TGTGCCAGCAGCTTTCAAACGGGACAGGAGTACTATGGCTACACCTTC
>TRBV7-9|TRBJ2-3|NA|NA
CASSLAYDGALGTDTQYF
TGTGCCAGCAGCTTAGCATATGACGGGGCTCTAGGTACAGATACGCAGTATTTT
>TRBV28|TRBJ2-3|NA|NA
CASSPPARDLYF
TGTGCCAGCAGTCCCCCAGCCCGGGATCTGTATTTT
>TRBV25-1|TRBJ1-2|NA|NA
CATRGSNYGYTF
TGTGCCACCAGGGGCAGTAACTATGGCTACACCTTC
>TRBV29-1|TRBJ2-3|TRBD2|NA
CSVEDRASGATDTQYF
TGCAGCGTTGAAGATAGAGCTAGCGGGGCGACAGATACGCAGTATTTT
>TRBV11-2|TRBJ2-1|NA|many
CASSSPLAINEQFF
TGTGCCAGCAGCTCACCATTAGCGATAAATGAGCAGTTCTTC
>TRBV5-1|TRBJ2-1|TRBD2|NA
CASTHNPSGMGNEQFF
TGCGCCAGCACACACAACCCTAGCGGGATGGGTAATGAGCAGTTCTTC
>TRBV28|TRBJ2-2|NA|NA
CASSYRGLNTGELFF
TGTGCCAGCAGTTATAGGGGTCTGAACACCGGGGAGCTGTTTTTT
>TRBV15|TRBJ2-7|NA|NA
CATSRDLSKSYEQYF
TGTGCCACCAGCAGAGATTTATCGAAATCCTACGAGCAGTACTTC
>TRBV7-9|TRBJ2-1|NA|NA
CASSSLAPDYNEQFF
TGTGCCAGCAGTTCTCTAGCGCCCGATTACAATGAGCAGTTCTTC
>TRBV6-5|TRBJ1-2|TRBD1|NA
CASSRVGTVYGYTF
TGTGCCAGCAGCCGGGTTGGGACAGTCTATGGCTACACCTTC
>TRBV27|TRBJ1-1|NA|few
CASSPRQASMNTEAFF
TGTGCCAGCAGTCCTCGACAGGCATCAATGAACACTGAAGCTTTCTTT
>TRBV7-3|TRBJ2-7|TRBD2|NA
CASSLAREEEQYF
TGTGCCAGCAGCTTGGCTCGGGAGGAGGAGCAGTACTTC
>TRBV29-1|TRBJ2-7|NA|NA
CSVGGLTYEQYF
TGCAGCGTGGGGGGACTTACCTACGAGCAGTACTTC
>TRBV25-1|TRBJ1-1|NA|few
CASSETPGSAFF
TGTGCCAGCAGTGAAACCCCGGGCTCAGCTTTCTTT
>TRBV13|TRBJ1-3|NA|once
CASSLAGRNTIYF
TGTGCCAGCAGCTTAGCCGGCAGAAACACCATATATTTT
>TRBV20-1|TRBJ2-7|NA|few
CSALVYEQYF
TGCAGTGCTCTGGTCTACGAGCAGTACTTC
>TRBV28|TRBJ1-5|NA|NA
CASSLHRPGSPQHF
TGTGCCAGCAGTTTACATAGACCCGGGAGTCCCCAGCATTTT
>TRBV4-1|TRBJ1-2|TRBD1|NA
CASSLKRLWDRDESGYTF
TGCGCCAGCAGCCTCAAGAGGCTTTGGGACAGGGATGAATCTGGCTACACCTTC
>TRBV25-1|TRBJ1-4|NA|once
CASSDRVGTNEKLFF
TGTGCCAGCAGTGATAGGGTGGGAACTAATGAAAAACTGTTTTTT
>TRBV19|TRBJ1-1|TRBD1|few
CASRGDRPEAFF
TGTGCCAGTAGGGGGGACAGGCCTGAAGCTTTCTTT
>TRBV14|TRBJ2-6|NA|NA
CASSQEWAGANVLTF
TGTGCCAGCAGCCAAGAGTGGGCTGGGGCCAACGTCCTGACTTTC
>TRBV28|TRBJ1-2|NA|NA
CASSFGYGYTF
TGTGCCAGCAGTTTCGGCTATGGCTACACCTTC
>TRBV29-1|TRBJ1-1|NA|NA
CSVEGTSRDTEAFF
TGCAGCGTTGAAGGGACCTCTCGGGATACTGAAGCTTTCTTT
>TRBV9|TRBJ2-1|NA|NA
CASSVAEVHEQFF
TGTGCCAGCAGCGTAGCTGAGGTCCATGAGCAGTTCTTC
>TRBV7-2|TRBJ1-1|NA|NA
CASSLFPFTEAFF
TGTGCCAGCAGCTTATTCCCATTCACTGAAGCTTTCTTT
>TRBV29-1|TRBJ2-3|NA|NA
CSVVSPYNTDTQYF
TGCAGCGTTGTTTCCCCGTACAACACAGATACGCAGTATTTT
>TRBV2|TRBJ1-2|TRBD1|NA
CASNGQGARYGYTF
TGTGCCAGCAACGGACAGGGGGCGAGATATGGCTACACCTTC
>TRBV28|TRBJ2-7|NA|NA
CASSFQRATYEQYF
TGTGCCAGCAGTTTTCAGCGGGCAACCTACGAGCAGTACTTC
>TRBV28|TRBJ2-3|NA|NA
CASSQPEGPPARADTQYF
TGTGCCAGCAGCCAACCCGAGGGCCCCCCTGCTCGGGCAGATACGCAGTATTTT
>TRBV10-3|TRBJ1-5|TRBD1|few
CAISESGTAGQPQHF
TGTGCCATCAGTGAGTCGGGGACAGCGGGGCAGCCCCAGCATTTT
>TRBV28|TRBJ2-1|TRBD2|NA
CASRLADEQFF
TGTGCCAGCAGACTAGCGGATGAGCAGTTCTTC
>TRBV10-3|TRBJ2-2|TRBD1|NA
CAISERWTGGGRTGELFF
TGTGCCATCAGTGAGCGATGGACAGGGGGCGGTCGGACCGGGGAGCTGTTTTTT
>TRBV9|TRBJ1-1|NA|NA
CASSVGHSNTEAFF
TGTGCCAGCAGCGTTGGCCATTCCAACACTGAAGCTTTCTTT
>TRBV5-1|TRBJ2-2|NA|NA
CASSLTANTGELFF
TGCGCCAGCAGCCTTACAGCGAACACCGGGGAGCTGTTTTTT
>TRBV7-9|TRBJ2-3|TRBD2|NA
CASSLAALAGTDTQYF
TGTGCCAGCAGCTTAGCGGCCCTAGCGGGAACAGATACGCAGTATTTT
>TRBV19|TRBJ2-2|NA|few
CASSIGSNTGELFF
TGTGCCAGTAGTATAGGTTCAAACACCGGGGAGCTGTTTTTT
>TRBV29-1|TRBJ1-2|NA|NA
CSGSGNYGYTF
TGCAGCGGGTCGGGTAACTATGGCTACACCTTC
>TRBV2|TRBJ1-5|NA|NA
CASSVMGLPPRPQHF
TGTGCCAGCAGTGTGATGGGGCTCCCCCCTCGGCCCCAGCATTTT
>TRBV7-3|TRBJ2-3|NA|NA
CASSLFRGTQYF
TGTGCCAGCAGCTTATTTCGGGGTACGCAGTATTTT
>TRBV18|TRBJ2-3|NA|NA
CASSPVGRDTQYF
TGTGCCAGCTCACCGGTCGGGCGAGATACGCAGTATTTT
>TRBV5-1|TRBJ1-1|TRBD1|NA
CASSFQGALGTEAFF
TGCGCCAGCAGCTTCCAGGGGGCTTTGGGCACTGAAGCTTTCTTT